Listed below are T cell receptor beta chains from one sample, sequenced in a study of cytomegalovirus exposure and HLA in healthy donors. Clones were sequenced by immunoSEQ multiplex PCR, and TCRdb holds only the in-frame ones, with some missing. The sample holds roughly 150,000 clones, roughly four fifths seen once. Sequencing used PBMCs. The receptors here all came from a woman between 45 and 60 years old in good health and CMV-seropositive. Each CDR3 is given with its conserved first and last residue.

TRBV10-3	TRBJ1-1	CAISESIGQVVAFF
TRBV14	TRBJ2-7	CASSLRPYEQYF
TRBV18	TRBJ2-7	CASSPSRGSGEQYF
TRBV18	TRBJ2-5	CASSHTGRETQYF
TRBV12-2	TRBJ1-2	CASRLVQGANYGYTF
TRBV4-1	TRBJ2-1	CASSQWQGALEQFF
TRBV2	TRBJ1-2	CASTISRGDSGYTF
TRBV13	TRBJ1-1	CASSLAGWNTEAFF
TRBV18	TRBJ2-3	CASSRQGADTQYF
TRBV2	TRBJ1-1	CASSDQYTEAFF
TRBV6-4	TRBJ2-2	CASPQRGENTGELFF
TRBV5-1	TRBJ1-3	CASSLDPKGAGNTIYF
TRBV6-1	TRBJ1-2	CASSEKGGDPSLSYGYTF
TRBV2	TRBJ1-5	CASIEDRNQPQHF
TRBV7-9	TRBJ2-5	CASSSLFGQGWDQETQYF
TRBV2	TRBJ2-7	CASSVSIYEQYF
TRBV10-3	TRBJ1-1	CAISESREPMIAFF
TRBV19	TRBJ2-3	CASRRGLYTDTQYF
TRBV2	TRBJ2-1	CASSGAGLAGGYNEQFF
TRBV11-2	TRBJ1-3	CASSLPDRDSGNTIYF
TRBV5-6	TRBJ2-5	CASSASIAAVYQETQYF
TRBV2	TRBJ1-1	CASSEVGLPTNTEAFF
TRBV7-3	TRBJ2-5	CASSLSSGFQETQYF
TRBV27	TRBJ2-7	CASSQGGLSYEQYF
TRBV5-1	TRBJ2-3	CASSLFPGGKDTQYF
TRBV2	TRBJ1-5	CASSEVKGMVQPQHF
TRBV7-9	TRBJ1-2	CASSLVDSSYGYTF
TRBV9	TRBJ1-1	CASSEGVLPEAFF
TRBV19	TRBJ1-2	CASSIPRTGRANYGYTF
TRBV12-2	TRBJ2-1	CASRPEGGEQFF
TRBV6-1	TRBJ2-6	CASTHRAGANVLTF
TRBV7-2	TRBJ2-7	CASSLGSGGRYEQYF
TRBV5-6	TRBJ2-1	CASSWGRLAGGLDERFF
TRBV6-5	TRBJ2-7	CASSYSQAYPYEQYF
TRBV13	TRBJ1-3	CASSLYQGASGNTIYF
TRBV10-2	TRBJ2-1	CASSAQNNEQFF
TRBV11-1	TRBJ1-2	CASSAQTGDGYTF
TRBV5-1	TRBJ1-5	CASSPTGGDQPQHF
TRBV30	TRBJ2-1	CAWSVSYNEQFF
TRBV2	TRBJ1-1	CASRLEAGGDTEAFF
TRBV7-6	TRBJ1-1	CASSAQQGWSEAFF
TRBV12-5	TRBJ2-3	CASGLASGPGTDTQYF
TRBV5-1	TRBJ1-3	CASSLAGGGYGNTIYF
TRBV5-1	TRBJ1-1	CASSFTGGPNTEAFF
TRBV9	TRBJ2-2	CASTTGYENGELFF
TRBV5-1	TRBJ2-7	CASSPWRADEQYF
TRBV7-9	TRBJ1-2	CASSLRGGYGYTF
TRBV27	TRBJ1-1	CASRRTAGSNTEAFF
TRBV5-1	TRBJ1-6	CASSPSSARDSPLHF